One and the same sample provided the 5 T cell receptor beta chains below, sequenced in a study of control samples from healthy donors and cancer patients. This table comes from immunoSEQ multiplex PCR, and its TCRdb copy is limited to in-frame clones, with some not included. The data hold 130,000 or so clones, with more than 90% observed a single time. Sequenced sample: blood. These receptors all stem from a man younger than 35 in good health.

This clone was seen once. V usage is TRBV27 and J usage is TRBJ2-4; perhaps TRBD1 as D (7 bases). This CDR3 is built from 16 residues. The V and J ends lost 3 bases and 1 base respectively, with 13 bases between them. The V gene's germline CDR1 is MNHEY and CDR2 SMNVEV (reference sequence). The CDR3 loop is CASSFDREDAKNIQYF. CDR3 in DNA: TGTGCCAGCAGTTTTGACAGGGAGGATGCCAAAAACATTCAGTACTTC.

The chain carries TRBV5-4 and TRBJ2-7; 8 nucleotides match TRBD2. The V gene end was trimmed by 3 bases and the J gene end by 1 base; junction bases not matched to a gene: 6. This CDR3 has 15 amino acids. CDR1 is SGHNT and CDR2 is YYREEE in the germline V gene (reference sequence). The CDR3 sequence: CASSSASGFSYEQYF. CDR3 nucleotide sequence: TGTGCCAGCAGCTCAGCTAGCGGGTTTTCCTACGAGCAGTACTTC.

The gene calls are TRBV7-9 and TRBJ2-2; the match to TRBD1 covers 8 bases. The CDR3 has 16 amino acids. Trimming at V came to 2 bases and at J to 7 bases, leaving 9 bases not matched to a gene. Germline CDR1 and CDR2: SEHNR and FQNEAQ (reference sequence). The CDR3 DNA follows: TGTGCCAGCAGCTTACTCCTGACAGGGGAGGTCGGGGAGCTGTTTTTT. It encodes CASSLLLTGEVGELFF.

The chain recombines TRBV27 with TRBJ1-2; possible D gene TRBD1, 6 bases. This CDR3 is 14 amino acids long. V was shortened by 5 bases and J by 3 bases, with 13 bases between the two germline ends. Germline V lookup: CDR1 MNHEY, CDR2 SMNVEV (reference sequence). The CDR3 spells CASSRTQGYYGYTF. The CDR3 region has the DNA TGTGCCAGCAGTAGAACCCAGGGGTACTATGGCTACACCTTC.

The chain uses TRBV5-1 and TRBJ1-5; TRBD1 agrees at 7 bases. The CDR3 is made up of 15 amino acids. Germline V gene sequence: CDR1 SGHRS, CDR2 YFSETQ. The V and J ends lost 3 bases and 4 bases, in that order; junction bases with no gene match: 7. The CDR3 sequence: CASSSLGTANQPQHF. The CDR3 region has the DNA TGCGCCAGCAGCTCACTCGGGACAGCTAATCAGCCCCAGCATTTT.